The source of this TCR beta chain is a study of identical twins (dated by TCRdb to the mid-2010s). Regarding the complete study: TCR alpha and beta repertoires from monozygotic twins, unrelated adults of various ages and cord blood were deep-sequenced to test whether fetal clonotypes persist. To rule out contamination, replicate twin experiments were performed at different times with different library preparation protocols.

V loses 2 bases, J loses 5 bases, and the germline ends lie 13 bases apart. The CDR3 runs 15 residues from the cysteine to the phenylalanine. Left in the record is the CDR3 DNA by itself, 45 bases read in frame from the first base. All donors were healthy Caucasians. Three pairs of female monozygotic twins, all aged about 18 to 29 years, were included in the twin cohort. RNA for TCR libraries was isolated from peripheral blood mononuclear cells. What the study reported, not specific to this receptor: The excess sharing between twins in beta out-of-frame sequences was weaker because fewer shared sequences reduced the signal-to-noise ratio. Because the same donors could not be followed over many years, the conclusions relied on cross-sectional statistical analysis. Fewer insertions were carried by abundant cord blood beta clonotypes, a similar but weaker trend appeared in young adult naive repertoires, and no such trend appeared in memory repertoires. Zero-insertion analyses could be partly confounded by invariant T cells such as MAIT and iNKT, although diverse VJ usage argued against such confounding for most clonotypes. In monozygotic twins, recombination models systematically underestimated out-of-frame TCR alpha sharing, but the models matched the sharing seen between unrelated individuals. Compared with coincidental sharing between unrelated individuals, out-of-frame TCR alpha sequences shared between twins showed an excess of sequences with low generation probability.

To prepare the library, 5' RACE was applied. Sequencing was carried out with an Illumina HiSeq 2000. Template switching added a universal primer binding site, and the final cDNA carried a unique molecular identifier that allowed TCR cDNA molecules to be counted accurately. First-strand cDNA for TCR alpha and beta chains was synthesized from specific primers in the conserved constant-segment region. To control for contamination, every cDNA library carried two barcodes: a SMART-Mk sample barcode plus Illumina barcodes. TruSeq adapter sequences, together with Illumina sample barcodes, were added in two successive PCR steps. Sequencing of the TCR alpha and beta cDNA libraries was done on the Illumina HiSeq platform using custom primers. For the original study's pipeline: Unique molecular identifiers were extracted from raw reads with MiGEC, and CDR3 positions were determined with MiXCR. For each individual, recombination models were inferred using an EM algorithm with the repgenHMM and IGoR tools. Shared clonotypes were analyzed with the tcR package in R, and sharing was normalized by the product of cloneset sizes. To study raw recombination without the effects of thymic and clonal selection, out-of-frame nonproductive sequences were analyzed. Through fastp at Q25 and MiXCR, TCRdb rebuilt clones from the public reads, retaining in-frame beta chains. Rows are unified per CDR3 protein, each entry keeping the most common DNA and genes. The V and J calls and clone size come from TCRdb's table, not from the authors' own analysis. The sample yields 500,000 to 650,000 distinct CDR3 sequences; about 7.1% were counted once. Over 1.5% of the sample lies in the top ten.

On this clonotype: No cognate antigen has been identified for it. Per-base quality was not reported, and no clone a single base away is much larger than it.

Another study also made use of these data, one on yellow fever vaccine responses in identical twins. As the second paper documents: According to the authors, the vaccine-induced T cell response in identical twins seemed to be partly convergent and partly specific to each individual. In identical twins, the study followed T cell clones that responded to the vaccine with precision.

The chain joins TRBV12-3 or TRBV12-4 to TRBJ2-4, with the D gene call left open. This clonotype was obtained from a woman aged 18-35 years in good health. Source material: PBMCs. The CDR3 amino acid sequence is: CASSLRIGTENIQYF. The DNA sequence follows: TGTGCCAGCAGTTTAAGGATCGGTACCGAAAACATTCAGTACTTC.